The 17 T cell receptor beta chains below all came from one sample that was sequenced in a study of T cell responses to AZD1222 COVID-19 vaccine. Here immunoSEQ multiplex PCR was the method, and the copy in TCRdb shows in-frame clones only, minus some. The data hold about 140,000 clones, with roughly 93% observed a single time. Sequencing used peripheral blood, obtained on day 0 of AZD1222 vaccination. These receptor sequences come from an adult in good health.

This chain links TRBV5-1 with TRBJ1-1; D may be TRBD1 (5 bases). Germline CDR1 SGHRS, CDR2 YFSETQ. The CDR3 runs to 14 residues. V was pared by 0 bases and J by 5 bases, with 11 bases between. The CDR3 here is CASSLGDDLTEAFF. CDR3 sequence (DNA): TGCGCCAGCAGCTTGGGGGACGATTTGACTGAAGCTTTCTTT.

The chain couples TRBV12-5 to TRBJ2-7, with D perhaps TRBD1 (6 bases). V lost 4 bases, J lost 3 bases, and 19 bases lay in between. The CDR3 totals 16 residues. Germline V lookup: CDR1 LGHNT, CDR2 FRNRAP. In DNA, the CDR3 is TGTGCTAGTGGTTCCACAACCGCAGGGGTTTACTACGAGCAGTACTTC. Translating it yields CASGSTTAGVYYEQYF.

The rearrangement links TRBV18 to TRBJ2-3, with no clear D. The germline CDR1 and CDR2 sequences are KGHSH and LQKENI. The V end was cut by 3 bases, the J end by 1 base, with 8 bases between. This CDR3 is 14 amino acids long. CDR3 bases: TGTGCCAGCTCACCTCCTCCGGGCACAGATACGCAGTATTTT. This translates into CASSPPPGTDTQYF.

The chain uses TRBV19 and TRBJ2-7; 9 positions agree with TRBD2. The V gene's germline CDR1 is LNHDA and CDR2 SQIVND (reference sequence). V was clipped by 5 bases and J by 5 bases; unmatched bases: 7. The CDR3 length is 14 residues. This CDR3 reads CASSVTGTSNEQYF. As DNA, the CDR3 is TGTGCCAGTAGTGTTACCGGGACTAGCAACGAGCAGTACTTC.

V is TRBV30 and J is TRBJ2-3, with TRBD2 matching over 10 bases. The length of the CDR3 is 14 residues. V shed 4 bases and J 0 bases; nucleotides not matched to a gene: 1. CDR1 is GTSNPN and CDR2 is SVGIG in the germline V gene (reference sequence). CDR3: CAWTSGSSTDTQYF. CDR3 nucleotides: TGTGCCTGGACTAGCGGGAGTAGCACAGATACGCAGTATTTT. Based on the CDR3 plus reference TRBV30 and TRBJ2-3, the full variable domain is SQTIHQWPATLVQPVGSPLSLECTVEGTSNPNLYWYRQAAGRGLQLLFYSVGIGQISSEVPQNLSASRPQDRQFILSSKKLLLSDSGFYLCAWTSGSSTDTQYFGPGTRLTVL.

The chain is built from TRBV2 and TRBJ1-1, with D possibly being TRBD1 (5 bases). The V end was cut by 6 bases, the J end by 4 bases, with 12 bases between. CDR1 and CDR2 (germline): SNHLY, FYNNEI. The CDR3 is 13 amino acids. The DNA for the CDR3 is TGTGCCAGCAGGGGGCGGGGGAGCACTGAAGCTTTCTTT. Residues: CASRGRGSTEAFF.

The chain has TRBV5-5 and TRBJ2-7; 8 bases are shared with TRBD1. V lost 3 bases to trimming and J lost 3 bases; unmatched junction nucleotides: 5. This CDR3 region has 14 residues. Germline V gene data show CDR1 as SGHKS and CDR2 as YYEKEE (reference sequence). CDR3 amino acids: CASSWGTGDYEQYF. The CDR3 DNA reads TGTGCCAGCAGCTGGGGGACAGGAGACTACGAGCAGTACTTC.

A few counts support this clone. The chain recombines TRBV24-1 with TRBJ2-3, with 13 bases fitting TRBD2. Trimming at V came to 3 bases and at J to 6 bases, leaving 8 bases not matched to a gene. Germline CDR1 reads KGHDR; CDR2 reads SFDVKD. The CDR3 spans 17 residues. This chain's CDR3 is CATSDLSGTSGVDTQYF. The CDR3 DNA reads as TGTGCCACCAGTGATCTATCCGGGACTAGCGGGGTCGATACGCAGTATTTT.

V gene TRBV28 combines with J gene TRBJ1-2; D is possibly TRBD1 (5 bases). Deletions cut 1 base from V and 11 bases from J, with 17 bases between. Germline V CDR1 and CDR2: MDHEN, SYDVKM. This CDR3 has 14 amino acids. The CDR3 reads CASSLSPPHRTYTF. CDR3 nucleotide sequence: TGTGCCAGCAGTTTATCCCCACCCCACAGGACTTACACCTTC.

The genes are TRBV19 and TRBJ1-1, with D uncertain. Germline loops: CDR1 LNHDA, CDR2 SQIVND (reference sequence). This CDR3 spans 12 amino acids. Trimming pared 3 bases from V and 9 bases from J, leaving 11 bases between. The CDR3 region has the DNA TGTGCCAGTAGTATTGCGCAGGCCCAAGCTTTCTTT. Translated, it gives CASSIAQAQAFF.

V gene TRBV6-1 combines with J gene TRBJ1-6, with D uncertain. The CDR3 sequence is 14 residues long. Germline loops: CDR1 MNHNS, CDR2 SASEGT. Trimming took 3 bases from V and 10 from J, leaving 13 bases between them. CDR3 nucleotides: TGTGCCAGCAGTGAGCCAGACGCGGACTCACCCCTCCACTTT. Protein product: CASSEPDADSPLHF.

DNA for the CDR3: TGTGCCAGCAGTCCCCCGGGTTGGAAAGGGAAGGGCGGGGAGCTGTTTTTT. The encoded protein is CASSPPGWKGKGGELFF. This chain links TRBV28 with TRBJ2-2; D gene unclear. The CDR3 length is 17 residues. Trimming shortened V by 5 bases and J by 7 bases, and 23 bases separated the two germline ends. The V gene's germline CDR1 is MDHEN and CDR2 SYDVKM.

The chain has TRBV27 and TRBJ2-1; TRBD2 aligns across 10 bases. This CDR3 region has 15 residues. Germline trimming cut 7 bases from V and 3 bases from J; bases unmatched to any gene: 6. CDR1 is MNHEY and CDR2 is SMNVEV in the germline V gene (reference sequence). The CDR3 protein is CASTQASGSYNEQFF. For the CDR3, the DNA is TGTGCCAGCACCCAAGCTAGCGGGAGCTACAATGAGCAGTTCTTC.

This clone was observed a few times. The chain is built from TRBV29-1 and TRBJ2-7, with 8 nucleotides matching TRBD1. V lost 5 bases to trimming and J lost 2 bases; unmatched junction nucleotides: 5. CDR1 is SQVTM and CDR2 is ANQGSEA in the germline V gene. The CDR3 is 13 residues long. The CDR3, as DNA: TGCAGCGTTAAGACAGGGGTTACCTACGAGCAGTACTTC. Its protein product is CSVKTGVTYEQYF.

The chain employs TRBV18 and TRBJ1-5, with D unresolved. V gave up 3 bases and J gave up 5 bases, with 23 bases separating them. CDR1 is KGHSH and CDR2 is LQKENI in the germline V gene. CDR3 length: 18 amino acids. The CDR3 region has the DNA TGTGCCAGCTCACCCTCCGCGGCCAGCCTTTTATCAGATCAGCCCCAGCATTTT. Amino acid sequence: CASSPSAASLLSDQPQHF.

This sequence joins TRBV15 and TRBJ2-7, with D perhaps assigned TRBD1 or TRBD2 (5 bases each). The germline V gene has CDR1 LNHNV and CDR2 YYDKDF (reference sequence). The V end was cut by 0 bases, the J end by 1 base, with 13 bases between. This CDR3 has 16 residues. The CDR3: CATSRELPGRSYEQYF. CDR3 bases: TGTGCCACCAGCAGAGAGCTCCCGGGACGGTCCTACGAGCAGTACTTC.

V and J are TRBV5-1 and TRBJ2-1, with 10 nucleotides matching TRBD2. From germline, CDR1 is SGHRS and CDR2 YFSETQ. V was pared by 5 bases and J by 2 bases, with 1 base of the junction left unmatched. The CDR3 is 14 amino acids. The CDR3 sequence: CASRAGGPYNEQFF. CDR3 nucleotide sequence: TGCGCCAGCAGAGCGGGAGGGCCCTACAATGAGCAGTTCTTC.